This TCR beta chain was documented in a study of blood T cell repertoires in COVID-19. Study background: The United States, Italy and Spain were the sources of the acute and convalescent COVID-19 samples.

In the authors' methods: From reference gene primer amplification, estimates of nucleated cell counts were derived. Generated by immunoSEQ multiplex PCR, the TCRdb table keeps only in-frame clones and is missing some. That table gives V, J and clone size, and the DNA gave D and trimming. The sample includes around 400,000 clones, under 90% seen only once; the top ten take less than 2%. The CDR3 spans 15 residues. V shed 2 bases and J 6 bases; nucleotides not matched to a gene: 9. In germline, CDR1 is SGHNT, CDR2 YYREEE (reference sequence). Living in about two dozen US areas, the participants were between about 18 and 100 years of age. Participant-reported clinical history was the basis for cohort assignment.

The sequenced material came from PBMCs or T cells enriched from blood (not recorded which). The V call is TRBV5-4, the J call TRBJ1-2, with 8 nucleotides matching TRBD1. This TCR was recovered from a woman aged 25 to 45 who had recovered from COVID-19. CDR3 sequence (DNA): TGTGCCAGCAGCTTAGACAGGGGCGCGCTACATGGCTACACCTTC. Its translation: CASSLDRGALHGYTF.